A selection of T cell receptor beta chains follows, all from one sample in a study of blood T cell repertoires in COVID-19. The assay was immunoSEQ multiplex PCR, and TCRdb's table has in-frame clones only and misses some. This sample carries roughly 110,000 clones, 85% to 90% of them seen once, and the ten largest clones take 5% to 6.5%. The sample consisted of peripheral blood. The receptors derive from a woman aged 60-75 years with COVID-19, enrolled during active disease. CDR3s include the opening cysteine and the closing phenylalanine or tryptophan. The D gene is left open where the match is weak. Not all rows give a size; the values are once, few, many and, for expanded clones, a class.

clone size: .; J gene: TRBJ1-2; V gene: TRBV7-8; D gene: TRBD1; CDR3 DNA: TGTGCCAGCAGCCCGCAGGGGGCTCAAAAATTTAACTATGGCTACACCTTC; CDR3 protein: CASSPQGAQKFNYGYTF
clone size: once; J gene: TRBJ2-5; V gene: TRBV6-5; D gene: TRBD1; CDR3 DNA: TGTGCCAGCTTACCCTCCCAGGGGGCGCGGGAGACCCAGTACTTC; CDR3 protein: CASLPSQGARETQYF
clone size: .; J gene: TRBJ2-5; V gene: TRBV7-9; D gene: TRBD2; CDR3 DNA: TGTGCCAGCCTACGGACTAGCGGGCCCCAAGAGACCCAGTACTTC; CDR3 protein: CASLRTSGPQETQYF
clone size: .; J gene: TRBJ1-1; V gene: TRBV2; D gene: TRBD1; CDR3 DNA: TGTGCCAGCAGGCTGGGACAGGGGAACACTGAAGCTTTCTTT; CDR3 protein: CASRLGQGNTEAFF
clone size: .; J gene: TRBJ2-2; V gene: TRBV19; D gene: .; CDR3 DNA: TGTGCCAGTAGCCTGACTCCACCGAACACCGGGGAGCTGTTTTTT; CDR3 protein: CASSLTPPNTGELFF
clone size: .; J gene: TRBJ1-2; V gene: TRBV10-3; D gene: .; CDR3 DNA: TGTGCCATCAGCGACTCCCAGGGGCGAAGCAACTATGGCTACACCTTC; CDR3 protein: CAISDSQGRSNYGYTF
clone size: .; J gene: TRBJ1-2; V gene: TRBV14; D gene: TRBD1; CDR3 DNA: TGTGCCAGCAGCCACGGACAGGATTATGGCTACACCTTC; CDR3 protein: CASSHGQDYGYTF
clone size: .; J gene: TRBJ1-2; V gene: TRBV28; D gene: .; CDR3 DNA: TGTGCCAGCAGTTTAGGGGGTCTTTGGGGGCGGGAGGGCTACACCTTC; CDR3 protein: CASSLGGLWGREGYTF
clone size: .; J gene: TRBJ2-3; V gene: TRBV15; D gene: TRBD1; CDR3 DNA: TGTGCCACCAGCAGAACGCGGGGGACAGGGTCCACAGATACGCAGTATTTT; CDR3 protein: CATSRTRGTGSTDTQYF
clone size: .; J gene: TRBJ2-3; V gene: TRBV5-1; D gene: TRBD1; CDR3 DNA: TGCGCCAGCAGCCCGTCGGGGACAGGGGGTCCTACAGATACGCAGTATTTT; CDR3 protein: CASSPSGTGGPTDTQYF
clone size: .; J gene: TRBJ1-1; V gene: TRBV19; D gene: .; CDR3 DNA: TGTGCCAGTAGTATAGACCCCCGGAACACTGAAGCTTTCTTT; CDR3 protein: CASSIDPRNTEAFF
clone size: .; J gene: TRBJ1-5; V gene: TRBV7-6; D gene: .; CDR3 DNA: TGTGCCAGCAGCTTAGCCCCCGGGAGGTGGGAAAATCAGCCCCAGCATTTT; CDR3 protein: CASSLAPGRWENQPQHF
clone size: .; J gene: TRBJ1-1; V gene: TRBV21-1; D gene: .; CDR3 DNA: TGTGCCAGCAGCCACGGACAGGGGGTGACTGAAGCTTTCTTT; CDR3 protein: CASSHGQGVTEAFF
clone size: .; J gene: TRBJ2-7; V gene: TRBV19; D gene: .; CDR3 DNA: TGTGCCAGTAGTATCTACTCCAGTAGCAACGAGCAGTACTTC; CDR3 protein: CASSIYSSSNEQYF
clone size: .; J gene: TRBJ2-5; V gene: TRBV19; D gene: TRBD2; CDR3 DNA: TGTGCCAGTAGTATAGGGCAAGCGGGGGCGACCCAGTACTTC; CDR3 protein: CASSIGQAGATQYF
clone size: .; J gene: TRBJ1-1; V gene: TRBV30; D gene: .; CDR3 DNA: TGTGCCTGCCAACCCGTGGGCAGGGGAAAGACTGAAGCTTTCTTT; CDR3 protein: CACQPVGRGKTEAFF
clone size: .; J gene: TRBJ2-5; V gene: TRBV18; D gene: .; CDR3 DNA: TGTGCCAGCTCACAGACCGCCGGGACAAACCAAGAGACCCAGTACTTC; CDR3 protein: CASSQTAGTNQETQYF
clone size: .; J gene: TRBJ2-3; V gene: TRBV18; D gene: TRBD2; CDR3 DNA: TGTGCCAGCTCACCAGCGGGGGAAGGGGATACGCAGTATTTT; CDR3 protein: CASSPAGEGDTQYF
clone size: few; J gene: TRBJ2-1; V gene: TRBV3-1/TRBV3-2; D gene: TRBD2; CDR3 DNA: TGTGCCAGCAGCGCGACTAGCGGGGGGGGAAATGAGCAGTTCTTC; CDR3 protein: CASSATSGGGNEQFF
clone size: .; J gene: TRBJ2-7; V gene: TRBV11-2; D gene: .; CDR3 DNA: TGTGCCAGCAGCTTAGTTACTAGCTACGAGCAGTACTTC; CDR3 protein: CASSLVTSYEQYF
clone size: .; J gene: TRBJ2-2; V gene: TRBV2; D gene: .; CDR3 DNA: TGTGCCAGCATGGGTACCGGGACACCCCACACCGGGGAGCTGTTTTTT; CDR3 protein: CASMGTGTPHTGELFF
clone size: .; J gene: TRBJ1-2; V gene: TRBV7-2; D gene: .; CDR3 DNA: TGTGCCAGCAGCTTACGGGACATCGGCGGCTACACCTTC; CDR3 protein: CASSLRDIGGYTF
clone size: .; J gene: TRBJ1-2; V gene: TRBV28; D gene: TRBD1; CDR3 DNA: TGTGCCAGCAGCTCCGGGACAGGGATTTTAGATTATGGCTACACCTTC; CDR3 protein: CASSSGTGILDYGYTF
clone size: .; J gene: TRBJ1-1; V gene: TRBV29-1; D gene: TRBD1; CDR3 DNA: TGCAGCGTTGGGGACAGGGGAACCACTGAAGCTTTCTTT; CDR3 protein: CSVGDRGTTEAFF
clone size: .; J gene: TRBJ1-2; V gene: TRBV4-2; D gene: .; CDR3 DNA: TGTGCCAGCAGCCAGTCGCGGGTGGAGCATGGCTACACCTTC; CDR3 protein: CASSQSRVEHGYTF
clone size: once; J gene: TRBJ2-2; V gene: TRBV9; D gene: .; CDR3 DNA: TGTGCCAGCAGCGTAGCTCGGCCTAGTGGAGAGGAGCTGTTTTTT; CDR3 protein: CASSVARPSGEELFF
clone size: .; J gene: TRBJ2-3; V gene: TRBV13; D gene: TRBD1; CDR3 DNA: TGTGCCAGCAGCTTCTCCCAGGGGGCCCCCACAGATACGCAGTATTTT; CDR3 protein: CASSFSQGAPTDTQYF
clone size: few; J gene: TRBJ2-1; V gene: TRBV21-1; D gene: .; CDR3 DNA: TGTGCCAGCAGCAATACGACAGATACGTACAGCTCCTCCTACAATGAGCAGTTCTTC; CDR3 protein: CASSNTTDTYSSSYNEQFF
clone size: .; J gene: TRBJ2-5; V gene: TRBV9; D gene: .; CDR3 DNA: TGTGCCAGCAGCCCGAAAGGGGGGGAGACAGGGGCTGTGAAACAAGAGACCCAGTACTTC; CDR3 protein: CASSPKGGETGAVKQETQYF
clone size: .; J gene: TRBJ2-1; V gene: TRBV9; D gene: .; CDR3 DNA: TGTGCCAGCAGCGCTACGGGCAGGGAATCCAATGAGCAGTTCTTC; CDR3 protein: CASSATGRESNEQFF
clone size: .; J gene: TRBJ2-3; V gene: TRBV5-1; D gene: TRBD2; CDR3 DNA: TGCGCCAGCAGCCCTGGGACTAGCGGCACAGATACGCAGTATTTT; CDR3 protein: CASSPGTSGTDTQYF
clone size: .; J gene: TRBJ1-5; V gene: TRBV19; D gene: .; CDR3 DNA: TGTGCCAGTAGTATCAGCGCCCAACAGGGCGAGGATCAGCCCCAGCATTTT; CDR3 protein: CASSISAQQGEDQPQHF
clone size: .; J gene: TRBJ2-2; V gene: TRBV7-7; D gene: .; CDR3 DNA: TGTGCCAGCAGCTTAGTGCCAGGGAACACCGGGGAGCTGTTTTTT; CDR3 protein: CASSLVPGNTGELFF
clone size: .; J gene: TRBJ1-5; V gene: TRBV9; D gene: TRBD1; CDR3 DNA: TGTGCCAGCAGCGCTGGACAGGGGGGACAGCCCCAGCATTTT; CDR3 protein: CASSAGQGGQPQHF
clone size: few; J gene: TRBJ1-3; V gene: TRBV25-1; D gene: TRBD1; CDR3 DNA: TGTGCCAGCAGCCGACAGGGGGCTGGAAACACCATATATTTT; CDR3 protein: CASSRQGAGNTIYF
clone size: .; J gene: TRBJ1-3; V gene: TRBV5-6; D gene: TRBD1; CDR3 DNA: TGTGCCAGCAGCCTCGGACAGGGCCACACCATATATTTT; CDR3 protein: CASSLGQGHTIYF
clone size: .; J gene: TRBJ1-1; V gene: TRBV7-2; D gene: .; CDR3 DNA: TGTGCCAGCAGCTTAGAACCAGGGAATACTGAAGCTTTCTTT; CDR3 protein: CASSLEPGNTEAFF
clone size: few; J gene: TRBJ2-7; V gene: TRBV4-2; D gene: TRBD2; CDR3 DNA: TGTGCCAGCAGCCAAGAAGCGGGGTTCTCCTACGAGCAGTACTTC; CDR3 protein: CASSQEAGFSYEQYF
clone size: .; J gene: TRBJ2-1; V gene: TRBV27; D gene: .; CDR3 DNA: TGTGCCAGCCAGGGTCCACAGAATGAGCAGTTCTTC; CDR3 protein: CASQGPQNEQFF
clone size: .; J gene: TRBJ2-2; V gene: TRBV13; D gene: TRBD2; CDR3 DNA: TGTGCCAGCAGCTTAGGCCTTCCTATAGCGGGGGCGACGAACACCGGGGAGCTGTTTTTT; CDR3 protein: CASSLGLPIAGATNTGELFF
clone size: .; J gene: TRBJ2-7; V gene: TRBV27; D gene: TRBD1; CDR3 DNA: TGTGCCAGCAGTCCCCGGACAGGGTTGGCCTACGAGCAGTACTTC; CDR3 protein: CASSPRTGLAYEQYF
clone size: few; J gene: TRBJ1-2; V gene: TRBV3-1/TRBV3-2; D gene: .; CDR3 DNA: TGTGCCAGCAGCCAAGCGGTGGACGGGGGTGGCTACACCTTC; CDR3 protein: CASSQAVDGGGYTF
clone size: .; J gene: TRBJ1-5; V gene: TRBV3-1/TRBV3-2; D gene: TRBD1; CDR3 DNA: TGTGCCAGCAGCCAAGGGGGACAGGGTATTCGGCCCCAGCATTTT; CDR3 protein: CASSQGGQGIRPQHF
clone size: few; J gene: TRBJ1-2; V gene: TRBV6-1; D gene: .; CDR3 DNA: TGTGCCAGCAGTGAGCGGGGGGGGTTTGGCTACACCTTC; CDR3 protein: CASSERGGFGYTF
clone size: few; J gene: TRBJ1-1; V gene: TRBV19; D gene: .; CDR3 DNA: TGTGCCAGTAGTCGACAGCCCGAAGCTTTCTTT; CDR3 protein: CASSRQPEAFF
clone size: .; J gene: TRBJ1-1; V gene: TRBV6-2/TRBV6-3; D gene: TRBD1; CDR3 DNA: TGTGCCAGCAGCTCCGGACAGGGGAGGGAGAACACTGAAGCTTTCTTT; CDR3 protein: CASSSGQGRENTEAFF
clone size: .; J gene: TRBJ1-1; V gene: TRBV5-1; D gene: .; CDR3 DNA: TGCGCCAGCAGCCCATCGGGGAACACTGAAGCTTTCTTT; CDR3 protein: CASSPSGNTEAFF
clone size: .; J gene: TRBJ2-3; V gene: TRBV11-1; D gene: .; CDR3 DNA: TGTGCCAGCAGCTTAGCGCGGGGTTGGTCCACAGATACGCAGTATTTT; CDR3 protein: CASSLARGWSTDTQYF
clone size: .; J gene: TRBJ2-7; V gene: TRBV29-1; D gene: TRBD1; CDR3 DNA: TGCAGCGGGGGACAGGGCTCCTACGAGCAGTACTTC; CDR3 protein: CSGGQGSYEQYF
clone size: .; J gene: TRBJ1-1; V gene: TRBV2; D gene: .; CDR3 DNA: TGTGCCAGCAGCGGGGATTTGGGCACTGAAGCTTTCTTT; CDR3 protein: CASSGDLGTEAFF
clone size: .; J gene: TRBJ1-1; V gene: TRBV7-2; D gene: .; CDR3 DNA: TGTGCCAGCAGCTCCAGGCACACTGAAGCTTTCTTT; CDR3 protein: CASSSRHTEAFF
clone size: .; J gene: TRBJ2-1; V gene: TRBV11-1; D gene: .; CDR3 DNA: TGTGCCAGCAGCTTCGAGGGTTACAATGAGCAGTTCTTC; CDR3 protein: CASSFEGYNEQFF
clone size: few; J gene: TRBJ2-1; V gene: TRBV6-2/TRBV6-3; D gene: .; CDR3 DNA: TGTGCCAGCAGTTACGAGGAGTACAATGAGCAGTTCTTC; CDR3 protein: CASSYEEYNEQFF
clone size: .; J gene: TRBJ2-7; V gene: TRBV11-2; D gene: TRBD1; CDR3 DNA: TGTGCCAGCAGCTTCTCTCGGGACAGGGGCGTTCGCTCCTACGAGCAGTACTTC; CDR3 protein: CASSFSRDRGVRSYEQYF
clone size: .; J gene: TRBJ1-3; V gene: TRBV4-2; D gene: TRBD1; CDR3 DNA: TGTGCCAGCAGCCAACGTGGGACAGGGAATTTGATGGCTGGAAACACCATATATTTT; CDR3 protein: CASSQRGTGNLMAGNTIYF
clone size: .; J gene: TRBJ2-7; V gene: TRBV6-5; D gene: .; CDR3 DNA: TGTGCCAGCAGCCAGAAGCAGGGGATCCACGAGCAGTACTTC; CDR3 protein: CASSQKQGIHEQYF
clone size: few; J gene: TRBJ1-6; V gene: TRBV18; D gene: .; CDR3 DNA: TGTGCCAGCTCCCCGGACAGCGACAATTCACCCCTCCACTTT; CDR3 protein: CASSPDSDNSPLHF
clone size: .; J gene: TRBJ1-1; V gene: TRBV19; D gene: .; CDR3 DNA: TGTGCCAGTAGTATAGATCGGGACACTGAAGCTTTCTTT; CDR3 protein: CASSIDRDTEAFF
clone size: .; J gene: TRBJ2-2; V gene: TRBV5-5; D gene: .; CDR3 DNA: TGTGCCAGCAGCTTGATGTTGGGGGCGACCGGGGAGCTGTTTTTT; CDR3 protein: CASSLMLGATGELFF